The rows below give T cell receptor beta chains drawn from one sample of a study of T cells in Graves' hyperthyroidism and ophthalmopathy. TCRdb reanalysed the multiplex PCR reads using MiXCR and keeps one entry per CDR3 protein. The sample contains hundreds of thousands of distinct CDR3 sequences, about 20% of which appear only once. The sample comprised blood. Receptors were obtained from a man aged 40-50 years with Graves' ophthalmopathy. Each CDR3 is given without its conserved first and last residue. Clone size appears in some rows only: once, few, many, or a class for an expanded clone.

clone_size | j_call | v_call | cdr3_aa
few | TRBJ2-7 | TRBV6-2/TRBV6-3 | ASREAAGDYEQY
. | TRBJ1-1 | TRBV19 | ASSMDGTGRRGNTEAF
few | TRBJ2-5 | TRBV20-1 | SAKADQETQY
. | TRBJ1-3 | TRBV28 | ASSSLSLGDSGNTIY
many | TRBJ2-3 | TRBV7-9 | ASSLPGRRADTQY
. | TRBJ1-2 | TRBV9 | ASSGQGPLYGYT
many | TRBJ1-1 | TRBV3-1 | ASSQAIITEAF
many | TRBJ1-1 | TRBV3-1 | ASSQDVGGTEAF
. | TRBJ1-5 | TRBV24-1 | ATSGPTGNQPQH
few | TRBJ2-7 | TRBV7-9 | ASSGQGYYEQY
many | TRBJ2-2 | TRBV12-3/TRBV12-4 | ASSYTGELF
few | TRBJ2-2 | TRBV6-1 | ASAEGNTGELF
. | TRBJ2-1 | TRBV13 | ASSPWSSAGEQF
few | TRBJ1-3 | TRBV12-3/TRBV12-4 | ASSLGLLGVGNTIY
few | TRBJ2-5 | TRBV20-1 | SAMEGRILETQY
few | TRBJ1-1 | TRBV29-1 | SVTGQPNTEAF
many | TRBJ1-2 | TRBV27 | ASSDSGYGYT
many | TRBJ2-3 | TRBV12-3/TRBV12-4 | ASRPRLAESTDTQY
many | TRBJ1-1 | TRBV20-1 | SAIPAKQGVTEAF
few | TRBJ2-1 | TRBV28 | ASSIGDNEQF
few | TRBJ2-1 | TRBV11-2 | ASSLAYRLAGGLNEQF
few | TRBJ2-2 | TRBV2 | ASSLYQRTGELF
. | TRBJ2-3 | TRBV10-3 | AISESTSGTQY
. | TRBJ2-1 | TRBV27 | ASSFGQGGWGAQF
few | TRBJ1-6 | TRBV20-1 | SARDMTAPNSPLH
few | TRBJ1-1 | TRBV5-4 | ASSPQGYKNTEAF
many | TRBJ1-2 | TRBV5-1 | ASSLTGGGYGYT
. | TRBJ2-1 | TRBV19 | ATTPAGRYNEQF
many | TRBJ2-1 | TRBV10-3 | AISSPGQYSYNEQF
. | TRBJ2-7 | TRBV6-2/TRBV6-3 | ASSRGTFLYEQY
. | TRBJ1-5 | TRBV27 | ASSFQGARQPQH
. | TRBJ1-5 | TRBV2 | ASRSVGTGGGQPQH
many | TRBJ1-1 | TRBV28 | ASSLALRNTEAF
. | TRBJ1-5 | TRBV19 | ASSIREGSNQPQH
. | TRBJ1-2 | TRBV29-1 | SVEEINYGYT
once | TRBJ1-5 | TRBV19 | ASSARQQGANQPQH
. | TRBJ1-2 | TRBV24-1 | ATSAGGTNYGYT
. | TRBJ2-2 | TRBV19 | ASSTDNTGELF
. | TRBJ2-7 | TRBV7-6 | ASSLKTGGLDEQY
many | TRBJ1-1 | TRBV2 | ASSDGGVSEAF
. | TRBJ2-5 | TRBV30 | AWSGYRGPLGEETQY
few | TRBJ1-6 | TRBV3-1 | ASSSPRLSGYNSPLH
many | TRBJ2-3 | TRBV5-1 | ASSLALGLAPTDTQY
. | TRBJ2-5 | TRBV6-1 | ASSDWTRGGWTQY
many | TRBJ1-1 | TRBV12-3/TRBV12-4 | ASSLGAVNTEAF
. | TRBJ2-1 | TRBV2 | ASSEYIYNEQF
many | TRBJ2-5 | TRBV18 | ASSPSLVRQPRETQY
many | TRBJ2-2 | TRBV4-1 | ASSPRPPNTGELF
many | TRBJ1-6 | TRBV6-1 | ASSIQTENSPLH
few | TRBJ1-1 | TRBV3-1 | ASSQDNTGIRAF
. | TRBJ2-3 | TRBV6-1 | ASSVQGHTQY
. | TRBJ1-1 | TRBV12-3/TRBV12-4 | ANSLKGATSEAF
. | TRBJ1-2 | TRBV20-1 | SAKGDRAHLYGYT